The 5 T cell receptor beta chains below all came from one sample that was sequenced in a study of CD8 T cells in ankylosing spondylitis listed by TCRdb under 2017. The library was generated by 5' RACE. This sample was sequenced with an Illumina HiSeq 2500. In TCRdb, the public reads were trimmed at Q25 with fastp and aligned with MiXCR, with productive beta chains retained. Identical CDR3 proteins give one entry, which carries the most common genes and DNA. The sample table contains about 400,000 distinct CDR3 sequences; only one count was recorded for approximately 22% of them. 10% to 15% of the sample is in the top ten clones. The material sequenced was blood, either unsorted or a sorted T cell fraction (not recorded which). These receptors were taken from a male donor with ankylosing spondylitis or in good health (not recorded which).

The chain has TRBV6-4 and TRBJ2-1; D is ambiguous. This CDR3 has 13 amino acids. CDR1 and CDR2 from the germline V gene are MRHNA and SNTAGT. Trimming pared 5 bases from V and 7 bases from J, leaving 12 bases between. The CDR3 reads CASSSKSENEQFF. CDR3 coding DNA: TGTGCCAGCAGTAGTAAGTCGGAGAATGAGCAGTTCTTC.

J is TRBJ1-1 and V is TRBV24-1; 8 bases are shared with TRBD1. Germline CDR1 KGHDR, CDR2 SFDVKD. This CDR3 has 15 amino acids. V shed 9 bases and J 1 base; nucleotides not matched to a gene: 9. The CDR3 reads CATRKSTGANTEAFF. CDR3 DNA sequence: TGTGCCACCCGAAAATCGACAGGGGCGAACACTGAAGCTTTCTTT.

This clonotype has more than one count but fewer than ten. The chain recombines TRBV6-5 with TRBJ2-7; D possibly corresponds to TRBD2 (5 bases). The ends were cut back, 2 bases at V and 2 bases at J, with 19 bases in the middle. The CDR3 covers 17 residues. Germline V gene lookup returns CDR1 MNHEY and CDR2 SVGAGI. CDR3 protein: CASSYPPGEQRTYEQYF. CDR3 DNA: TGTGCCAGCAGTTACCCCCCCGGGGAGCAAAGGACCTACGAGCAGTACTTC.

The CDR3 nucleotides read TGTGCCAGCAGGGGCGTGGTGAGCACAGATACGCAGTATTTT. Protein: CASRGVVSTDTQYF. The genes are TRBV5-6 and TRBJ2-3; D gene ambiguous. Germline values: CDR1 SGHDT, CDR2 YYEEEE. This CDR3 has 14 residues. V lost 5 bases and J 0 bases, leaving 10 bases between the germline ends.

CDR3 sequence (DNA): TGTGCCAGCAGCATCCGGGACAGGGTTGTCTACGAGCAGTACTTC. This translates into CASSIRDRVVYEQYF. The gene calls are TRBV5-6 and TRBJ2-7; 9 bases are a match to TRBD1. There are 15 residues in the CDR3. The ends lost 4 bases at V and 3 bases at J; junction bases unmatched: 8. Germline V lookup: CDR1 SGHDT, CDR2 YYEEEE. The full variable domain, with the rest looked up from reference TRBV5-6 and TRBJ2-7, is DAGVTQSPTHLIKTRGQQVTLRCSPKSGHDTVSWYQQALGQGPQFIFQYYEEEERQRGNFPDRFSGHQFPNYSSELNVNALLLGDSALYLCASSIRDRVVYEQYFGPGTRLTVT.